The TCR beta chain described here comes from a study of blood T cell repertoires in COVID-19. This CDR3 is built from 14 residues. CDR1 is MDHEN, CDR2 SYDVKM, per germline. The V end lost 8 bases, the J end lost 3 bases, and 17 bases lay between the germline ends. Some clones are missing from TCRdb's copy, which holds only in-frame ones; the method was immunoSEQ multiplex PCR. Here the sample spans a few hundred thousand clones, around 90% being singletons. The TCR originated in a man aged 18 to 29 who had recovered from COVID-19. Input material: PBMCs or T cells enriched from blood (not recorded which). V is TRBV28 and J is TRBJ2-7; perhaps TRBD1 as D (6 bases). The DNA for the CDR3 is TGTGCCAGCGGGAGACGACAGGACGGCTACGAGCAGTACTTC. Translating it yields CASGRRQDGYEQYF.